This T cell receptor beta chain is from a study of shared clonotypes between healthy human individuals. Study overall: Donors, aged 18 to 49, were a couple of women and three men. Researchers assigned three CD4 naive, three CD4 memory, two CD8 naive and one CD8 memory plate to each donor. Regarding the study as a whole: Shared clonotypes across all four donors exceeded non-shared ones in generation probability. A small donor pool kept down the genetic and exposure-history diversity that was represented.

The V segment lost 6 bases and the J segment 6 bases; nucleotides outside the gene matches: 4. This CDR3 spans 13 amino acids. Germline CDR1 SGHAT, CDR2 FQNNGV. With respect to this clone: As yet, its antigen is unknown.

Data came from immunoSEQ multiplex PCR; TCRdb stores just in-frame clones and leaves some out. Among hundreds of thousands of clones listed, 85% to 95% were seen once. CD45RO-negative, CCR7-positively selected cells formed the naive CD8 fraction, excluding terminally differentiated effector memory CD45RA+ cells. The clonotype comes from a man aged 30 to 45 in good health. This chain links TRBV11-2 with TRBJ2-1; TRBD2 agrees at 8 bases. Input material: naive CD8+ T cells sorted from blood. The CDR3 loop reads CASRDGTSNEQFF. The CDR3 bases are TGTGCCAGCAGGGACGGGACTAGCAATGAGCAGTTCTTC. The full variable domain, rest sourced from reference TRBV11-2 and TRBJ2-1, is EAGVAQSPRYKIIEKRQSVAFWCNPISGHATLYWYQQILGQGPKLLIQFQNNGVVDDSQLPKDRFSAERLKGVDSTLKIQPAKLEDSAVYLCASRDGTSNEQFFGPGTRLTVL.